The present entry profiles one T cell receptor (beta chain) with its context. Its matching antigen is unknown. These data belong to a study of shared clonotypes between healthy human individuals. This CDR3 is 14 amino acids long. The V gene lost 3 bases and the J gene lost 6 bases, with 11 bases spanning the gap. Germline CDR1 is PRHDT and CDR2 is FYEKMQ (reference sequence). Findings and limits, study-wide: For sorted subsets, rarefaction showed incomplete sequencing despite large depth.

Only in-frame clones appear in the TCRdb table, and some are missing; sequencing was by immunoSEQ multiplex PCR. The sample carries roughly 120,000 clones, more than 65% recorded once. This chain connects TRBV13 to TRBJ1-4, with D possibly matching TRBD1 (5 bases). This TCR was sampled from a woman aged 30 to 39 in good health. The source material was memory CD8+ T cells sorted from blood. As to subset: CD45RO+ cells pooled with CCR7-negative TemRA cells. The CDR3 DNA reads TGTGCCAGCAGCTTCCGGGGGGTGGATGAAAAACTGTTTTTT. It specifies CASSFRGVDEKLFF.